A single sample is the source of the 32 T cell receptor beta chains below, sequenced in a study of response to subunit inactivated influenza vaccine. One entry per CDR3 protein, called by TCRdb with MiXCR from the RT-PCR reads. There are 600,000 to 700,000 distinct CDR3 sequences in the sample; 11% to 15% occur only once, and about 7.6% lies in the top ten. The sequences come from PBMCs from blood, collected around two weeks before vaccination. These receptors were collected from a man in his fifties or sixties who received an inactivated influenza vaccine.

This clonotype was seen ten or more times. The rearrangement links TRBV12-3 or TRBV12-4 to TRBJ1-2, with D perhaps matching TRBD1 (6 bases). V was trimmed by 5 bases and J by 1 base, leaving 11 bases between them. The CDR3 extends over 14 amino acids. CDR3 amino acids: CASSGGTLNYGYTF. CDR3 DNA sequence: TGTGCCAGCAGTGGCGGGACACTTAACTATGGCTACACCTTC.

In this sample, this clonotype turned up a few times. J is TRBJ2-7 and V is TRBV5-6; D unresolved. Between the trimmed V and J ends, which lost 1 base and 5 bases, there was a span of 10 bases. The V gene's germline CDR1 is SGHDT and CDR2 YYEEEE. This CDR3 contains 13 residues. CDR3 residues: CASSLRLSNEQYF. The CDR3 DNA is TGTGCCAGCAGCTTGAGACTTTCCAACGAGCAGTACTTC.

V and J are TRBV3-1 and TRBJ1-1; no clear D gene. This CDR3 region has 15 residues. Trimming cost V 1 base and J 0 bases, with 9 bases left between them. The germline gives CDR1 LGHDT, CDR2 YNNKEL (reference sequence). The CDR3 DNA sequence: TGTGCCAGCAGCCAAGCCTCGGGCATGAACACTGAAGCTTTCTTT. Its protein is CASSQASGMNTEAFF.

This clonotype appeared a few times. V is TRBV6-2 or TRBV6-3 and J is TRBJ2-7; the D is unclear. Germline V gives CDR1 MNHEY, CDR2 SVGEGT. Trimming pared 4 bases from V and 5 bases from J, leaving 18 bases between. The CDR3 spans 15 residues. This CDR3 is CASSFLDGRWNEQYF. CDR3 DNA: TGTGCCAGCAGTTTTTTGGACGGGCGGTGGAACGAGCAGTACTTC.

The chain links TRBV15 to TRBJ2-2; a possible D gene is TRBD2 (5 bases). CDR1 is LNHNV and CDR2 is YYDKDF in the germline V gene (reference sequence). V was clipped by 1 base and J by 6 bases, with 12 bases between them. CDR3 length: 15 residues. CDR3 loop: CATSRAREVPGELFF. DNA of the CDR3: TGTGCCACCAGCAGAGCGAGGGAAGTGCCCGGGGAGCTGTTTTTT.

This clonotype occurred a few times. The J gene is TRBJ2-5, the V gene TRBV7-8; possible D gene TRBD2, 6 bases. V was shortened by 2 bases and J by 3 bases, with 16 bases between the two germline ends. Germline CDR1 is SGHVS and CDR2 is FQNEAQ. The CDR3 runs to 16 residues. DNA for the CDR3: TGTGCCAGCAGCTTAATTCGGGCAGGAGGGAAAGAGACCCAGTACTTC. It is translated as CASSLIRAGGKETQYF.

CDR3 sequence (DNA): TGCGCCAGCAGTTTGAGGGAGGCCGGGGAGCTGTTTTTT. It specifies CASSLREAGELFF. The V gene is TRBV5-1, the J gene TRBJ2-2; tentative D call: TRBD2 (6 bases). The germline CDR1 and CDR2 sequences are SGHRS and YFSETQ. The CDR3 is made up of 13 amino acids. The V gene lost 5 bases and the J gene lost 6 bases, with 11 bases spanning the gap.

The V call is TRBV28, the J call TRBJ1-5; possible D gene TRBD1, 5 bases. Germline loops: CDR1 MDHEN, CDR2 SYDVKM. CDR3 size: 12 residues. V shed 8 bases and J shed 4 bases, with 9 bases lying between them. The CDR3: CASLRGNQPQHF. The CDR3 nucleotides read TGTGCCAGCCTCCGGGGGAATCAGCCCCAGCATTTT.

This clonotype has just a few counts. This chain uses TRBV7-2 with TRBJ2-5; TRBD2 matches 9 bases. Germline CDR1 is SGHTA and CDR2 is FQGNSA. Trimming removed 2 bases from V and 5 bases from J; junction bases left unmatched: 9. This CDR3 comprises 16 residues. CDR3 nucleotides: TGTGCCAGCAGCTTATACATCGCTAGCGGGACGGAGACCCAGTACTTC. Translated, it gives CASSLYIASGTETQYF. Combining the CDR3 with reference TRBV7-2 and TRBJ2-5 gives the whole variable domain GAGVSQSPSNKVTEKGKDVELRCDPISGHTALYWYRQSLGQGLEFLIYFQGNSAPDKSGLPSDRFSAERTGGSVSTLTIQRTQQEDSAVYLCASSLYIASGTETQYFGPGTRLLVL.

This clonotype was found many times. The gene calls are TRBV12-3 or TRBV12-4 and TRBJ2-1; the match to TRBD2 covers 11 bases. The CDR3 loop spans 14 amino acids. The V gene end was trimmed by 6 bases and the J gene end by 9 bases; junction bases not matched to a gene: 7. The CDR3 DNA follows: TGTGCCAGCAGAATAGCGGGGGGGTTTTTTGAGCAGTTCTTC. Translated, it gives CASRIAGGFFEQFF.

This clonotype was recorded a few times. In DNA, the CDR3 is TGTGCCAGCAGCTTAGGATCGGGACAGGGTCATGAGCAGTTCTTC. Translated: CASSLGSGQGHEQFF. The chain recombines TRBV7-9 with TRBJ2-1, with 9 bases matching TRBD1. J was trimmed by 8 bases and V by 1 base; bases with no gene match: 6. The CDR3 extends over 15 amino acids. Germline V gene sequence: CDR1 SEHNR, CDR2 FQNEAQ (reference sequence).

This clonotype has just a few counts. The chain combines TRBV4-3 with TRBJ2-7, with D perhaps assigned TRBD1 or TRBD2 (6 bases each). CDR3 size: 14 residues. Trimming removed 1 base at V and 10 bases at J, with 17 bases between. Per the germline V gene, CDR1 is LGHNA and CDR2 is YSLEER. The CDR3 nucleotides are TGCGCCAGCAGCCAAGCCGGGGGTAGGGGGGCCCAGTACTTC. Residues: CASSQAGGRGAQYF.

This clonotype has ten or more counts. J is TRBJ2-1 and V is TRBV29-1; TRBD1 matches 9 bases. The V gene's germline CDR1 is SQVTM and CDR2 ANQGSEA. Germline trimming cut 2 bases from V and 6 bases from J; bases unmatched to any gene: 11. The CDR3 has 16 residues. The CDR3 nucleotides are TGCAGCGTTGAACGGCAACAGGGGGCGAGGACCAATGAGCAGTTCTTC. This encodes CSVERQQGARTNEQFF.

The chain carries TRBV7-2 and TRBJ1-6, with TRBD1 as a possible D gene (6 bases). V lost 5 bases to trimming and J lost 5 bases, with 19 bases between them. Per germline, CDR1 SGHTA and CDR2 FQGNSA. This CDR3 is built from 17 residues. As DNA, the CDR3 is TGTGCCAGCAGCCGGAGAAGGGTAGGGGGTGATAATTCACCCCTCCACTTT. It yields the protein CASSRRRVGGDNSPLHF.

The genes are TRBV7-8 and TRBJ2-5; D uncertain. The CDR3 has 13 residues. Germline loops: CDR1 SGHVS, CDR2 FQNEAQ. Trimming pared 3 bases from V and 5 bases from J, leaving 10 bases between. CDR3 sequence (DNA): TGTGCCAGCAGCTTCCCCCACGGGGAGACCCAGTACTTC. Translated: CASSFPHGETQYF.

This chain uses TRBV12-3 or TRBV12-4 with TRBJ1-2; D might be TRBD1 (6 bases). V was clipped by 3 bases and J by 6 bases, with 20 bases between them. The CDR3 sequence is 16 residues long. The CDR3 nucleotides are TGTGCCAGCAGTTTTGACCACAGGGTGACTGCCAATGGCTACACCTTC. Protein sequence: CASSFDHRVTANGYTF.

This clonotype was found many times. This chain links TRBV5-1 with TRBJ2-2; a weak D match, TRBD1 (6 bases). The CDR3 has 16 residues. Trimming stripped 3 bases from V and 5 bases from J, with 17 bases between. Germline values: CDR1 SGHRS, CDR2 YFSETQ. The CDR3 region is CASSSNYAGETGELFF. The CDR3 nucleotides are TGCGCCAGCAGCTCGAACTACGCAGGGGAGACCGGGGAGCTGTTTTTT. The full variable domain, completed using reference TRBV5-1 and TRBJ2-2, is KAGVTQTPRYLIKTRGQQVTLSCSPISGHRSVSWYQQTPGQGLQFLFEYFSETQRNKGNFPGRFSGRQFSNSRSEMNVSTLELGDSALYLCASSSNYAGETGELFFGEGSRLTVL.

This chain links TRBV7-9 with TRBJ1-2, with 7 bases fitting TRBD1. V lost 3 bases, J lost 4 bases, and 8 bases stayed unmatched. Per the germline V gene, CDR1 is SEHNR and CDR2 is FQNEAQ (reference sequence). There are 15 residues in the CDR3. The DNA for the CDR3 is TGTGCCAGCAGCTTTGGCTCAGGGGGAATCTATGGCTACACCTTC. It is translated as CASSFGSGGIYGYTF. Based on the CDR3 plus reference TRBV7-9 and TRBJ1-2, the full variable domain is DTGVSQNPRHKITKRGQNVTFRCDPISEHNRLYWYRQTLGQGPEFLTYFQNEAQLEKSRLLSDRFSAERPKGSFSTLEIQRTEQGDSAMYLCASSFGSGGIYGYTFGSGTRLTVV.

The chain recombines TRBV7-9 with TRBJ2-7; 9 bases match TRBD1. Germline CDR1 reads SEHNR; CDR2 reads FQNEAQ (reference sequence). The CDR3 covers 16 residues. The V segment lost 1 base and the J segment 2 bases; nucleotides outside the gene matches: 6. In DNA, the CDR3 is TGTGCCAGCAGCTTAGGGGGACAGGGCCCTACCTACGAGCAGTACTTC. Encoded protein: CASSLGGQGPTYEQYF.

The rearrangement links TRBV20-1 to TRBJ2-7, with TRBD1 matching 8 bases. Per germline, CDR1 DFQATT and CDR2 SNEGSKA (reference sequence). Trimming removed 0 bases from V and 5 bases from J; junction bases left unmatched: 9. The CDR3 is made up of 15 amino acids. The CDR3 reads CSARDYQGASDEQYF. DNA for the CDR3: TGCAGTGCTAGAGATTATCAGGGGGCGTCGGACGAGCAGTACTTC.

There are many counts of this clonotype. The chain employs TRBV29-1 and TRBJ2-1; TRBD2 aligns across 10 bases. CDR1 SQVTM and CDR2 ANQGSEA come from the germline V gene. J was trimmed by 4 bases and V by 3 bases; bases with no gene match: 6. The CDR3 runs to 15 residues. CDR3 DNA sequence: TGCAGCGTTGAGGAGGGACTAGCGACTTACAATGAGCAGTTCTTC. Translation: CSVEEGLATYNEQFF.

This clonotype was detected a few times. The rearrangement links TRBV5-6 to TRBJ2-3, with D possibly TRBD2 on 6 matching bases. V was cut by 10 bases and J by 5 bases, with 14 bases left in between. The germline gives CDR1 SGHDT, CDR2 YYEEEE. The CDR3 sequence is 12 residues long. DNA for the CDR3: TGTGCCTCGGGTGGGGGAGGAGATACGCAGTATTTT. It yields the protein CASGGGGDTQYF.

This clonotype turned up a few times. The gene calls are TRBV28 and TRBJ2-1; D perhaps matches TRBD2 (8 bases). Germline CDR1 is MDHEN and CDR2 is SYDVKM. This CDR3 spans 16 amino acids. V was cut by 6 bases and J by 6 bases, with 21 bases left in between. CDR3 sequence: CASSPGGQGGSNEQFF. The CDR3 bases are TGTGCCAGCAGCCCGGGGGGGCAGGGGGGTAGCAATGAGCAGTTCTTC.

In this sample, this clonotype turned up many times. DNA for the CDR3: TGCAGTGCTCTTATAGGACGGCACACTGAAGCTTTCTTT. Translated, it gives CSALIGRHTEAFF. The chain combines TRBV20-1 with TRBJ1-1; D is uncertain. CDR1 and CDR2 from the germline V gene are DFQATT and SNEGSKA (reference sequence). V lost 5 bases to trimming and J lost 3 bases, with 13 bases between them. This CDR3 has 13 amino acids.

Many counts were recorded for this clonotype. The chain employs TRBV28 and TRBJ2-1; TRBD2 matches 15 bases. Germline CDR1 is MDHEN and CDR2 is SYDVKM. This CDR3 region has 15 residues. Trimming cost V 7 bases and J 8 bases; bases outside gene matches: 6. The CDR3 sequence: CASTGLAGGVDEQFF. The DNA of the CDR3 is TGTGCCAGCACGGGACTAGCGGGAGGCGTCGATGAGCAGTTCTTC.

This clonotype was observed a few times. The CDR3 sequence: CASSLPSIHYEQYF. The CDR3, as DNA: TGCGCCAGCAGCTTGCCCAGTATCCACTACGAGCAGTACTTC. This chain joins TRBV5-1 and TRBJ2-7, with D hard to call. The V gene's germline CDR1 is SGHRS and CDR2 YFSETQ. Trimming removed 1 base from V and 3 bases from J, with 11 bases in between. This CDR3 comprises 14 residues.

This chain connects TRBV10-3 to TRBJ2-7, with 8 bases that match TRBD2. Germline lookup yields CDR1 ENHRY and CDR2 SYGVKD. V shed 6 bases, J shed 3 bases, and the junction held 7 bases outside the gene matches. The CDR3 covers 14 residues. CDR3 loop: CAIRDPGLDYEQYF. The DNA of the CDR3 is TGTGCCATCAGAGATCCGGGACTAGACTACGAGCAGTACTTC.

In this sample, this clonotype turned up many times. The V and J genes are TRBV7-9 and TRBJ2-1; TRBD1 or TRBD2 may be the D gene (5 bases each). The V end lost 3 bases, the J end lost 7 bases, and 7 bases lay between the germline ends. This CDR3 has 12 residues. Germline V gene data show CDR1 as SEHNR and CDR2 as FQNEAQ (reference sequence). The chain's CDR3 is CASSFEGNEQFF. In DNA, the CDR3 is TGTGCCAGCAGCTTCGAGGGGAATGAGCAGTTCTTC.

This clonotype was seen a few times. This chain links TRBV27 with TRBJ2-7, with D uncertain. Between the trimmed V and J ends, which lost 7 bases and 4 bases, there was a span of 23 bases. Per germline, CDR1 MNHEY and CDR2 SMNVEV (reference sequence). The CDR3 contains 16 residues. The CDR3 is CASTHAQPVSVYEQYF. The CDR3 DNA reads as TGTGCCAGCACCCATGCCCAGCCGGTGTCAGTATACGAGCAGTACTTC.

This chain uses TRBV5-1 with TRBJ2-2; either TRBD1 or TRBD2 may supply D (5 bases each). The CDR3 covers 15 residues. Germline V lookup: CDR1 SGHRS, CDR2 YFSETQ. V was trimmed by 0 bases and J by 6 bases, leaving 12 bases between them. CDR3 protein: CASSLDFGGPGELFF. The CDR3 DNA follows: TGCGCCAGCAGCTTGGATTTTGGGGGTCCCGGGGAGCTGTTTTTT.

The CDR3 region has the DNA TGTGCCAGCAGCTTAAATCCGCGGACAGGGGGGACAGATACGCAGTATTTT. It translates to CASSLNPRTGGTDTQYF. This chain uses TRBV7-4 with TRBJ2-3; 10 positions match TRBD1. Germline CDR1 and CDR2: SGHVT and SQSDAQ. The V segment lost 2 bases and the J segment 3 bases; nucleotides outside the gene matches: 8. The CDR3 has 17 residues. Full variable domain (missing parts from reference TRBV7-4 and TRBJ2-3): GAGVSQSPRYKVAKRGRDVALRCDSISGHVTLYWYRQTLGQGSEVLTYSQSDAQRDKSGRPSGRFSAERPERSVSTLKIQRTEQGDSAVYLCASSLNPRTGGTDTQYFGPGTRLTVL.

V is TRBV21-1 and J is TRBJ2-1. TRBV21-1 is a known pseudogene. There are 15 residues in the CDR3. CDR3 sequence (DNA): TGTGCCAGCAGCAATAGGTGGTCCACCCCCAATGAGCAGTTCTTC. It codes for CASSNRWSTPNEQFF.